Reported below is one TCR beta chain. The ends were cut back, 8 bases at V and 0 bases at J, with 14 bases in the middle. The CDR3 is 15 residues long. The germline V gene has CDR1 SGHAT and CDR2 FQNNGV. The sample is drawn from a study of T cell repertoires in ileal Crohn's disease. Study details: Operated complications were stricturing disease (61%) and penetrating disease (approximately 39%).

Assay used: immunoSEQ multiplex PCR; TCRdb lists only in-frame clones, some missing. The sample includes some 9,000 clones, around 80% seen only once; the top ten take approximately 4.8%. The V and J genes are TRBV11-2 and TRBJ2-1; D perhaps matches TRBD2 (6 bases). What was sequenced was ileal tissue. The TCR sequence derives from an adult with Crohn's disease. The CDR3 loop reads CASGTPGLSYNEQFF. The CDR3, as DNA: TGTGCCAGCGGGACTCCAGGCCTCTCCTACAATGAGCAGTTCTTC. Full variable domain (rest looked up from reference TRBV11-2 and TRBJ2-1): EAGVAQSPRYKIIEKRQSVAFWCNPISGHATLYWYQQILGQGPKLLIQFQNNGVVDDSQLPKDRFSAERLKGVDSTLKIQPAKLEDSAVYLCASGTPGLSYNEQFFGPGTRLTVL.